Each of the 28 T cell receptor beta chains below was sequenced from the same sample in a study of human T cells and chemical hapten exposure. Total RNA extraction was carried out from unfractionated whole blood. MiXCR was run by TCRdb on the 5' RACE reads, yielding one entry per CDR3 protein. The sample holds roughly 81,000 distinct CDR3 sequences, roughly 7.7% seen once. All receptors come from a male donor in good health.

The chain couples TRBV7-9 to TRBJ2-7; 14 bases align to TRBD2. This CDR3 has 15 amino acids. Germline V lookup: CDR1 SEHNR, CDR2 FQNEAQ (reference sequence). Unmatched junction bases numbered 9, after V lost 7 bases and J lost 7 bases. The CDR3 loop is CASTDGLAGGSEQYF. The DNA for the CDR3 is TGTGCCAGCACCGACGGACTAGCGGGAGGAAGTGAGCAGTACTTC.

This clonotype was detected many times. This sequence joins TRBV6-5 and TRBJ2-7; possibly TRBD2 for D (5 bases). The CDR3 spans 15 residues. CDR1 is MNHEY and CDR2 is SVGAGI in the germline V gene. Trimming shortened V by 0 bases and J by 9 bases, and 18 bases separated the two germline ends. CDR3 nucleotides: TGTGCCAGCAGTTACTCTCGGGGTGCGGTCGTCGGGCAGTACTTC. Translating gives CASSYSRGAVVGQYF.

The V and J genes are TRBV5-1 and TRBJ1-4; D unclear. V was pared by 0 bases and J by 1 base, with 7 bases between. The CDR3 spans 15 residues. Looked up from germline, CDR1 is SGHRS and CDR2 is YFSETQ. The chain's CDR3 is CASSLEGETNEKLFF. CDR3 coding DNA: TGCGCCAGCAGCTTGGAGGGCGAAACTAATGAAAAACTGTTTTTT.

The V and J genes are TRBV6-1 and TRBJ1-5; D is unresolved. From germline, CDR1 is MNHNS and CDR2 SASEGT. The length of the CDR3 is 14 residues. V dropped 7 bases and J dropped 1 base, with 11 bases sitting between them. CDR3 amino acids: CASNRDRSNQPQHF. The DNA for the CDR3 is TGTGCCAGCAACCGCGACCGGAGCAATCAGCCCCAGCATTTT.

The chain carries TRBV12-3 or TRBV12-4 and TRBJ1-5; D gene uncertain. The germline V and J ends were trimmed by 5 bases and 0 bases, with 8 bases remaining between them. The CDR3 spans 14 residues. The CDR3 loop is CASSHSHSNQPQHF. In nucleotides, the CDR3 is TGTGCCAGCAGTCACAGTCATAGCAATCAGCCCCAGCATTTT.

This clonotype was seen many times. The chain couples TRBV5-1 to TRBJ2-1, with 12 bases matching TRBD2. This CDR3 is 16 amino acids long. CDR1 is SGHRS and CDR2 is YFSETQ in the germline V gene. Trimming removed 0 bases from V and 3 bases from J; junction bases left unmatched: 1. The CDR3 bases are TGCGCCAGCAGCTTGGAGGGACTAGCGGGCTACAATGAGCAGTTCTTC. Its translation is CASSLEGLAGYNEQFF.

This clonotype was seen many times. The chain links TRBV6-2 or TRBV6-3 to TRBJ2-2, with D uncertain. Germline V gene data show CDR1 as MNHEY and CDR2 as SVGEGT. The CDR3 runs to 15 residues. V gave up 2 bases and J gave up 4 bases, with 11 bases separating them. The CDR3 here is CASSYKAGATGELFF. Written as DNA, the CDR3 is TGTGCCAGCAGTTACAAGGCAGGAGCCACCGGGGAGCTGTTTTTT.

This clonotype was counted at least ten times. The V and J genes are TRBV27 and TRBJ2-7; the match to TRBD1 covers 10 bases. Germline trimming cut 3 bases from V and 3 bases from J; bases unmatched to any gene: 2. This CDR3 has 14 amino acids. CDR1 and CDR2 (germline): MNHEY, SMNVEV (reference sequence). Here the CDR3 DNA reads TGTGCCAGCAGTTTTGACAGGGGGCACTACGAGCAGTACTTC. It translates to CASSFDRGHYEQYF.

This clonotype was seen at least ten times. The V and J genes are TRBV3-1 and TRBJ1-1; D not resolved. The V gene's germline CDR1 is LGHDT and CDR2 YNNKEL (reference sequence). Trimming pared 4 bases from V and 0 bases from J, leaving 12 bases between. This CDR3 is built from 15 residues. CDR3 region: CASSRTATLNTEAFF. In nucleotides, the CDR3 is TGTGCCAGCAGCCGAACCGCTACTTTGAACACTGAAGCTTTCTTT.

This clonotype was picked up a small number of times. The gene calls are TRBV6-5 and TRBJ2-3; the D is unclear. Germline-derived CDR1 and CDR2 are MNHEY and SVGAGI. The CDR3 consists of 15 residues. V was shortened by 5 bases and J by 2 bases, with 14 bases between the two germline ends. The CDR3 sequence is CASSPKYVPTDTQYF. Here the CDR3 DNA reads TGTGCCAGCAGTCCAAAGTACGTCCCCACAGATACGCAGTATTTT.

This clonotype has more than one count but fewer than ten. The chain combines TRBV6-5 with TRBJ2-2; no clear D gene. Trimming shortened V by 7 bases and J by 3 bases, and 9 bases separated the two germline ends. The CDR3 spans 13 residues. Germline V CDR1 and CDR2: MNHEY, SVGAGI. The CDR3 bases are TGTGCCAGCACCACCGGTGACACCGGGGAGCTGTTTTTT. This codes for CASTTGDTGELFF.

This clonotype has at least ten counts. V and J are TRBV20-1 and TRBJ2-3, with a tentative D call TRBD2 (6 bases). The V end lost 5 bases, the J end lost 6 bases, and 18 bases lay between the germline ends. This CDR3 spans 14 amino acids. CDR1 is DFQATT and CDR2 is SNEGSKA in the germline V gene (reference sequence). The CDR3 reads CSARDSYKADTQYF. The CDR3 nucleotides read TGCAGTGCTCGGGACTCCTACAAGGCGGATACGCAGTATTTT.

This clonotype turned up a few times. The rearrangement links TRBV7-9 to TRBJ2-7; D is undetermined. Germline V CDR1 and CDR2: SEHNR, FQNEAQ (reference sequence). The CDR3 is 14 amino acids. The V end lost 5 bases, the J end lost 2 bases, and 13 bases lay between the germline ends. CDR3 nucleotides: TGTGCCAGCAGCCTAACACCTGGCCCCTACGAGCAGTACTTC. Protein: CASSLTPGPYEQYF.

The V gene is TRBV20-1, the J gene TRBJ1-3; D gene unclear. This CDR3 is 14 amino acids long. CDR1 is DFQATT and CDR2 is SNEGSKA in the germline V gene (reference sequence). V lost 3 bases to trimming and J lost 0 bases, with 9 bases between them. CDR3 loop: CSASRTRSGNTIYF. Written as DNA, the CDR3 is TGCAGTGCTAGTAGGACCCGCTCTGGAAACACCATATATTTT.

This clonotype was counted at least ten times. The rearrangement uses TRBV28 and TRBJ2-7; 9 bases agree with TRBD2. There are 13 residues in the CDR3. CDR1 is MDHEN and CDR2 is SYDVKM in the germline V gene. V dropped 6 bases and J dropped 3; count of bases not matched to a gene: 3. The CDR3 region is CASSLAGDYEQYF. CDR3 DNA sequence: TGTGCCAGCAGCTTAGCGGGAGACTACGAGCAGTACTTC.

This clonotype was counted a few times. The V call is TRBV5-1, the J call TRBJ2-5; D not resolved. The CDR3 totals 14 residues. V dropped 0 bases and J dropped 5 bases, with 11 bases sitting between them. The germline gives CDR1 SGHRS, CDR2 YFSETQ. The CDR3 here is CASSLGQVEETQYF. For the CDR3, the DNA is TGCGCCAGCAGCTTGGGTCAGGTGGAGGAGACCCAGTACTTC.

This clonotype was counted at least ten times. The genes are TRBV5-1 and TRBJ1-1, with 7 bases lining up with TRBD1. Germline V gene lookup returns CDR1 SGHRS and CDR2 YFSETQ. V was pared by 0 bases and J by 8 bases, with 7 bases of the junction left unmatched. This CDR3 contains 14 residues. For the CDR3, the DNA is TGCGCCAGCAGCTTGGTACAGGGGATGATGGAAGCTTTCTTT. Its protein is CASSLVQGMMEAFF. The full variable domain, with the rest looked up from reference TRBV5-1 and TRBJ1-1, is KAGVTQTPRYLIKTRGQQVTLSCSPISGHRSVSWYQQTPGQGLQFLFEYFSETQRNKGNFPGRFSGRQFSNSRSEMNVSTLELGDSALYLCASSLVQGMMEAFFGQGTRLTVV.

In its sample, this clonotype was seen many times. This chain links TRBV7-3 with TRBJ1-5, with D perhaps matching TRBD1 (5 bases). Per the germline V gene, CDR1 is SGHTA and CDR2 is FQGTGA. This CDR3 is built from 13 residues. Trimming left V 4 bases short and J 4 bases short, with 8 bases between. The CDR3 sequence: CASSSTVNQPQHF. As DNA, the CDR3 is TGTGCCAGCAGCTCGACAGTAAATCAGCCCCAGCATTTT. Together with reference TRBV7-3 and TRBJ1-5, the CDR3 gives the full variable domain: GAGVSQTPSNKVTEKGKYVELRCDPISGHTALYWYRQSLGQGPEFLIYFQGTGAADDSGLPNDRFFAVRPEGSVSTLKIQRTERGDSAVYLCASSSTVNQPQHFGDGTRLSIL.

CDR3 nucleotide sequence: TGTGCCACCAGCAGGGGATTGGTTAAGTCCGGGGCCAACGTCCTGACTTTC. It codes for CATSRGLVKSGANVLTF. The chain is built from TRBV15 and TRBJ2-6, with no clear D. Germline-derived CDR1 and CDR2 are LNHNV and YYDKDF (reference sequence). Between the trimmed V and J ends, which lost 3 bases and 4 bases, there was a span of 16 bases. The CDR3 totals 17 residues. The entire variable domain, with the rest obtained from reference TRBV15 and TRBJ2-6, is as follows: DAMVIQNPRYQVTQFGKPVTLSCSQTLNHNVMYWYQQKSSQAPKLLFHYYDKDFNNEADTPDNFQSRRPNTSFCFLDIRSPGLGDTAMYLCATSRGLVKSGANVLTFGAGSRLTVL.

This clonotype was counted a few times. The V and J genes are TRBV20-1 and TRBJ2-3; 7 bases map to TRBD1. The CDR3 extends over 14 amino acids. Germline CDR1 reads DFQATT; CDR2 reads SNEGSKA (reference sequence). The V segment lost 3 bases and the J segment 2 bases; nucleotides outside the gene matches: 5. CDR3 sequence reads: CSASGTDSTDTQYF. The CDR3, as DNA: TGCAGTGCTAGCGGGACAGATTCCACAGATACGCAGTATTTT.

The CDR3 sequence: CASSLAPSGGKTGELFF. The CDR3 DNA reads as TGTGCCAGCAGCTTAGCTCCTAGCGGGGGGAAGACCGGGGAGCTGTTTTTT. The chain links TRBV7-2 to TRBJ2-2, with 11 bases that match TRBD2. Germline values: CDR1 SGHTA, CDR2 FQGNSA. This CDR3 is 17 amino acids long. V dropped 0 bases and J dropped 5; count of bases not matched to a gene: 5. Variable domain in full (rest from reference TRBV7-2 and TRBJ2-2): GAGVSQSPSNKVTEKGKDVELRCDPISGHTALYWYRQSLGQGLEFLIYFQGNSAPDKSGLPSDRFSAERTGGSVSTLTIQRTQQEDSAVYLCASSLAPSGGKTGELFFGEGSRLTVL.

A few counts support this clonotype. The DNA for the CDR3 is TGCGCCAGCAGCTGGGGGCCGCCTTCACGGGAGCAGTACTTC. Its protein product is CASSWGPPSREQYF. The chain carries TRBV5-1 and TRBJ2-7; tentative D call: TRBD1 (6 bases). Trimming left V 3 bases short and J 7 bases short, with 17 bases between. In germline, CDR1 is SGHRS, CDR2 YFSETQ. The CDR3 extends over 14 amino acids.

This clonotype was recorded many times. The rearrangement uses TRBV5-1 and TRBJ2-3; 7 positions match TRBD1. Germline V gene sequence: CDR1 SGHRS, CDR2 YFSETQ. Losses at the gene ends were 2 bases for V and 3 bases for J; bases not matched to a gene: 6. The CDR3 consists of 15 residues. This CDR3 is CASSFRTGETDTQYF. CDR3 DNA: TGCGCCAGCAGCTTTCGGACAGGAGAGACAGATACGCAGTATTTT.

This clonotype was counted a few times. This chain connects TRBV18 to TRBJ2-3, with 8 positions matching TRBD1. With V trimmed by 3 bases and J by 5 bases, 7 bases remained unmatched. There are 15 residues in the CDR3. Germline CDR1 reads KGHSH; CDR2 reads LQKENI. CDR3 bases: TGTGCCAGCTCACCTTTCGACAGGGGAGGAGATACGCAGTATTTT. Its protein product is CASSPFDRGGDTQYF. Variable domain in full (rest from reference TRBV18 and TRBJ2-3): NAGVMQNPRHLVRRRGQEARLRCSPMKGHSHVYWYRQLPEEGLKFMVYLQKENIIDESGMPKERFSAEFPKEGPSILRIQQVVRGDSAAYFCASSPFDRGGDTQYFGPGTRLTVL.

This clonotype showed up many times. This chain connects TRBV5-1 to TRBJ1-6, with TRBD1 matching 10 bases. V trimming: 3 bases; J trimming: 10 bases; junction bases outside the gene matches: 1. CDR1 and CDR2 (germline): SGHRS, YFSETQ. The CDR3 spans 13 residues. The CDR3 is CASSWDRGSPLHF. In DNA form, the CDR3 reads TGCGCCAGCAGCTGGGACAGGGGATCACCCCTCCACTTT.

This clonotype was counted ten times or more. The rearrangement joins TRBV2 to TRBJ2-3, with 8 bases lining up with TRBD2. Germline loops: CDR1 SNHLY, CDR2 FYNNEI. There are 16 residues in the CDR3. After removal of 6 bases from V and 0 bases from J, the junction contained 8 bases not matched to a gene. CDR3: CASRYYGLASTDTQYF. The CDR3 DNA follows: TGTGCCAGCAGGTATTACGGACTAGCAAGCACAGATACGCAGTATTTT.

This clonotype was observed a few times. The chain is built from TRBV5-5 and TRBJ1-5; D remains unclear. V dropped 0 bases and J dropped 7 bases, with 11 bases sitting between them. Germline V gene lookup returns CDR1 SGHKS and CDR2 YYEKEE (reference sequence). The CDR3 is made up of 14 amino acids. DNA for the CDR3: TGTGCCAGCAGCTTGGGGACCGTCGGGCAGCCCCAGCATTTT. Translated, it gives CASSLGTVGQPQHF.

The chain uses TRBV19 and TRBJ2-5; 7 bases map to TRBD1. V shed 9 bases and J 4 bases; nucleotides not matched to a gene: 14. The CDR3 has 15 amino acids. Germline-derived CDR1 and CDR2 are LNHDA and SQIVND (reference sequence). The DNA of the CDR3 is TGTGCCAGCACCCGAACTCCCGGACAGGTAGAGACCCAGTACTTC. As protein: CASTRTPGQVETQYF.